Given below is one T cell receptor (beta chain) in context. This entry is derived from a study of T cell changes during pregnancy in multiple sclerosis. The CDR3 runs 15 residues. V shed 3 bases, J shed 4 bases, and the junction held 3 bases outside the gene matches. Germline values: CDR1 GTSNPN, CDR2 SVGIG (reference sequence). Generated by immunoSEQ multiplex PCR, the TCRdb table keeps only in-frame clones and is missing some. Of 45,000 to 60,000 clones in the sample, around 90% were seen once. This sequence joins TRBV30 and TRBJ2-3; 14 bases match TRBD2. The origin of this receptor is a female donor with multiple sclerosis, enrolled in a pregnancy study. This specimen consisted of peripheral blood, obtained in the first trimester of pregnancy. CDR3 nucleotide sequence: TGTGCCTGGAGCCGACTAGCGGGGGGGGCAGATACGCAGTATTTT. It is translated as CAWSRLAGGADTQYF.